These 6 T cell receptor beta chains came from one sample sequenced in a study of TIL therapy for anti-PD-1-resistant metastatic lung cancer. Sequencing used immunoSEQ v3. The method was immunoSEQ multiplex PCR; TCRdb's version includes in-frame clones alone and lacks a portion of them. The top ten clones hold 9.5% to 13% of a sample with roughly 92,000 clones, roughly 65% of them seen once. Time point described: pre-treatment sample, taken before nivolumab and TIL therapy. Most excised metastases sampled were pleural nodules or supraclavicular lymph nodes. The source material was tumor tissue, sampled at baseline. The receptors come from a person between 30 and 79 years old with non-small cell lung cancer.

The chain recombines TRBV7-6 with TRBJ2-1; perhaps TRBD2 as D (6 bases). The V gene lost 1 base and the J gene lost 6 bases, with 16 bases spanning the gap. The germline CDR1 and CDR2 sequences are SGHVS and FNYEAQ. This CDR3 has 16 amino acids. The CDR3 loop reads CASSLVIGSSVNEQFF. For the CDR3, the DNA is TGTGCCAGCAGCTTAGTTATCGGGAGTTCGGTCAATGAGCAGTTCTTC.

The chain has TRBV30 and TRBJ1-1, with a possible D match to TRBD1 (6 bases). Trimming stripped 0 bases from V and 5 bases from J, with 13 bases between. This CDR3 comprises 14 residues. Looked up from germline, CDR1 is GTSNPN and CDR2 is SVGIG (reference sequence). CDR3 sequence reads: CAWSVPGRGTEAFF. The CDR3 DNA follows: TGTGCCTGGAGTGTACCAGGCAGGGGAACTGAAGCTTTCTTT.

V gene TRBV4-2 combines with J gene TRBJ2-2, with 9 bases matching TRBD2. The CDR3 length is 17 residues. In germline, CDR1 is LGHNA, CDR2 YNFKEQ. Unmatched junction bases numbered 7, after V lost 0 bases and J lost 5 bases. The CDR3 DNA sequence: TGTGCCAGCAGCCAAGAAGGTCTCAGCGGGGGGACCGGGGAGCTGTTTTTT. Its translation is CASSQEGLSGGTGELFF.

The V gene is TRBV5-1, the J gene TRBJ2-4; D is unresolved. Germline V lookup: CDR1 SGHRS, CDR2 YFSETQ. V dropped 0 bases and J dropped 5 bases, with 15 bases sitting between them. This CDR3 region has 16 residues. The CDR3 here is CASSLGQFKGENIQYF. CDR3 DNA sequence: TGCGCCAGCAGCTTGGGACAATTCAAAGGAGAAAACATTCAGTACTTC.

CDR3 amino acids: CASQQGASLGNQPQHF. The CDR3 nucleotides are TGTGCCAGCCAACAGGGGGCGAGTCTCGGCAATCAGCCCCAGCATTTT. This chain links TRBV2 with TRBJ1-5, with TRBD1 identical over 9 bases. Trimming took 8 bases from V and 2 from J; bases not matched to a gene: 10. CDR1 and CDR2 (germline): SNHLY, FYNNEI. This CDR3 region has 16 residues.

The CDR3 is CASSKAGTGPFYEQYF. The CDR3 DNA reads TGTGCCAGCAGCAAAGCCGGGACAGGTCCTTTTTACGAGCAGTACTTC. This chain links TRBV7-2 with TRBJ2-7, with TRBD1 identical over 8 bases. CDR1 and CDR2 from the germline V gene are SGHTA and FQGNSA. This CDR3 is built from 16 residues. V shed 5 bases, J shed 4 bases, and the junction held 13 bases outside the gene matches.